The 26 T cell receptor beta chains below all came from one sample that was sequenced in a study of blood T cell repertoires in COVID-19. Using immunoSEQ multiplex PCR, the repertoire was profiled, and TCRdb retains in-frame clones only, with some absent. The table shows 110,000 to 150,000 clones, with around nine tenths occurring only once. Sequencing was performed on peripheral blood. Source of these receptors: a woman between 45 and 60 years old with acute or convalescent COVID-19.

This chain connects TRBV5-1 to TRBJ1-6; 7 nucleotides agree with TRBD1. With 4 bases clipped from V and 7 bases from J, the junction kept 8 bases outside the gene matches. CDR3 length: 15 residues. Germline loops: CDR1 SGHRS, CDR2 YFSETQ. DNA of the CDR3: TGCGCCAGCAGCGTAGGGACAGTCGACAATTCACCCCTCCACTTT. Its protein product is CASSVGTVDNSPLHF.

The chain combines TRBV2 with TRBJ2-7; D is uncertain. The V and J ends lost 4 bases and 0 bases respectively, with 13 bases between them. The length of the CDR3 is 15 residues. From germline, CDR1 is SNHLY and CDR2 FYNNEI. The CDR3 is CASSVRQSLSYEQYF. The CDR3 DNA is TGTGCCAGCAGTGTCAGGCAGAGCCTCTCCTACGAGCAGTACTTC.

Here the CDR3 DNA reads TGCGCCAGCAGTGGTGGCAGGGAGCAGTTCTTC. This gives the protein CASSGGREQFF. This chain connects TRBV10-2 to TRBJ2-1; D gene ambiguous. Looked up from germline, CDR1 is WSHSY and CDR2 is SAAADI. V shed 4 bases and J shed 10 bases, with 8 bases lying between them. The CDR3 sequence is 11 residues long.

The V gene is TRBV6-6, the J gene TRBJ2-1; 7 bases fit TRBD1. V lost 5 bases to trimming and J lost 0 bases; unmatched junction nucleotides: 16. The CDR3 is 19 residues long. The V gene's germline CDR1 is MNHNY and CDR2 SVGAGI (reference sequence). CDR3 amino acids: CASSLDRSAKVRSYNEQFF. DNA of the CDR3: TGTGCCAGCAGTCTGGACAGGTCAGCCAAAGTACGCTCCTACAATGAGCAGTTCTTC.

The chain employs TRBV2 and TRBJ1-4, with 9 bases identical to TRBD1. Germline V gives CDR1 SNHLY, CDR2 FYNNEI. This CDR3 spans 16 amino acids. J lost 1 base, V lost 6 bases, and 6 bases had no gene match. The CDR3 spells CASRGTTGGTNEKLFF. CDR3 in DNA: TGTGCCAGCAGGGGTACGACAGGGGGAACTAATGAAAAACTGTTTTTT.

This chain links TRBV12-5 with TRBJ1-1; TRBD1 matches at 9 bases. The CDR3 contains 16 residues. V was pared by 3 bases and J by 1 base, with 6 bases of the junction left unmatched. Germline V gene data show CDR1 as LGHNT and CDR2 as FRNRAP. CDR3 nucleotides: TGTGCTAGTGGTTTCGGGACAGGGTGGGGGAACACTGAAGCTTTCTTT. Its protein product is CASGFGTGWGNTEAFF.

The rearrangement joins TRBV6-5 to TRBJ1-2; TRBD1 agrees at 7 bases. V shed 6 bases and J 0 bases; nucleotides not matched to a gene: 7. This CDR3 is built from 15 residues. Germline CDR1 is MNHEY and CDR2 is SVGAGI. This chain's CDR3 is CASSLTGTANYGYTF. DNA for the CDR3: TGTGCCAGCAGCTTGACCGGGACAGCTAACTATGGCTACACCTTC.

V is TRBV29-1 and J is TRBJ2-2; 9 bases are a match to TRBD2. J was trimmed by 2 bases and V by 5 bases; bases with no gene match: 3. The CDR3 totals 14 residues. Per germline, CDR1 SQVTM and CDR2 ANQGSEA. This CDR3 reads CSVRTSDNTGELFF. The CDR3, as DNA: TGCAGCGTTAGGACTAGCGATAACACCGGGGAGCTGTTTTTT.

CDR3 bases: TGTGCCAGCAGTCAAACCCTAGCGGGAGTTTACAATGAGCAGTTCTTC. This encodes CASSQTLAGVYNEQFF. The chain has TRBV27 and TRBJ2-1; 10 bases match TRBD2. CDR1 and CDR2 (germline): MNHEY, SMNVEV (reference sequence). V dropped 5 bases and J dropped 4; count of bases not matched to a gene: 8. The CDR3 runs 16 residues.

The chain employs TRBV20-1 and TRBJ2-7; D is unresolved. Germline CDR1 reads DFQATT; CDR2 reads SNEGSKA (reference sequence). The CDR3 is 11 amino acids. With 3 bases removed from V and 2 bases from J, the gap between germline ends came to 5 bases. The CDR3 sequence is CSARLAYEQYF. In DNA form, the CDR3 reads TGCAGTGCTAGGCTAGCCTACGAGCAGTACTTC.

The J gene is TRBJ1-1, the V gene TRBV2, with TRBD1 identical over 8 bases. The CDR3 runs to 14 residues. J was trimmed by 7 bases and V by 4 bases; bases with no gene match: 8. Looked up from germline, CDR1 is SNHLY and CDR2 is FYNNEI. Here the CDR3 reads CASSGQGNDGEAFF. The CDR3 coding sequence is TGTGCCAGCAGTGGACAGGGGAACGATGGTGAAGCTTTCTTT.

The V call is TRBV29-1, the J call TRBJ2-1; 9 bases fit TRBD1. Germline CDR1 SQVTM, CDR2 ANQGSEA. V dropped 6 bases and J dropped 7; count of bases not matched to a gene: 4. This CDR3 region has 12 residues. The CDR3 sequence: CSVGQGRNEQFF. The CDR3 nucleotides read TGCAGCGTGGGACAGGGACGTAATGAGCAGTTCTTC.

The CDR3: CASSYFLAGAVGDEQFF. CDR3 nucleotide sequence: TGTGCCAGCAGTTATTTCTTAGCGGGGGCGGTCGGCGATGAGCAGTTCTTC. The rearrangement uses TRBV6-2 or TRBV6-3 and TRBJ2-1, with 9 bases fitting TRBD2. The CDR3 has 17 residues. Germline V CDR1 and CDR2: MNHEY, SVGEGT. Germline trimming cut 3 bases from V and 8 bases from J; bases unmatched to any gene: 14.

The count of this clone is one. CDR3: CASSGQASGVTDTQYF. The CDR3 DNA is TGCGCCAGCAGCGGCCAAGCTAGCGGGGTCACAGATACGCAGTATTTT. This chain links TRBV5-1 with TRBJ2-3; 9 nucleotides align to TRBD2. Germline V lookup: CDR1 SGHRS, CDR2 YFSETQ. J gave up 2 bases and V 4 bases, and 8 bases lay outside the gene matches. This CDR3 contains 16 residues.

The V and J genes are TRBV5-4 and TRBJ2-1, with D possibly being TRBD2 (5 bases). V was pared by 1 base and J by 0 bases, with 8 bases between. The CDR3 totals 15 residues. Germline CDR1 and CDR2: SGHNT and YYREEE (reference sequence). The DNA for the CDR3 is TGTGCCAGCAGCTTGAATGCGGGCTCCTACAATGAGCAGTTCTTC. Translated, it gives CASSLNAGSYNEQFF.

This chain joins TRBV13 and TRBJ2-2, with 7 positions matching TRBD2. The CDR3 spans 16 residues. With 5 bases clipped from V and 4 bases from J, the junction kept 10 bases outside the gene matches. Germline V gene lookup returns CDR1 PRHDT and CDR2 FYEKMQ (reference sequence). The CDR3 reads CASSGAGTTFTGELFF. In DNA, the CDR3 is TGTGCCAGCAGCGGCGCTGGGACTACCTTCACCGGGGAGCTGTTTTTT.

The V call is TRBV7-8, the J call TRBJ2-7; TRBD2 might be the D (6 bases). Trimming cost V 6 bases and J 4 bases, with 16 bases left between them. In germline, CDR1 is SGHVS, CDR2 FQNEAQ. This CDR3 contains 14 residues. CDR3 DNA: TGTGCCAGCAGATCTACCGGGAGTATGTACGAGCAGTACTTC. Amino acids: CASRSTGSMYEQYF.

This clone was seen a single time. V and J are TRBV7-3 and TRBJ2-3; possibly TRBD1 for D (5 bases). The CDR3 length is 15 residues. The V end was cut by 5 bases, the J end by 3 bases, with 15 bases between. Germline-derived CDR1 and CDR2 are SGHTA and FQGTGA. CDR3 sequence (DNA): TGTGCCAGCAGCGACGGCCTGGCAGGGACAGATACGCAGTATTTT. This sequence encodes CASSDGLAGTDTQYF. Together with reference TRBV7-3 and TRBJ2-3, the CDR3 gives the full variable domain: GAGVSQTPSNKVTEKGKYVELRCDPISGHTALYWYRQSLGQGPEFLIYFQGTGAADDSGLPNDRFFAVRPEGSVSTLKIQRTERGDSAVYLCASSDGLAGTDTQYFGPGTRLTVL.

The chain employs TRBV7-9 and TRBJ1-5; maybe TRBD1 (6 bases). The CDR3 contains 14 residues. CDR1 SEHNR and CDR2 FQNEAQ come from the germline V gene (reference sequence). The ends were cut back, 6 bases at V and 6 bases at J, with 15 bases in the middle. The DNA of the CDR3 is TGTGCCAGCAGTCCCGAGGGAGGGGGTCAGCCCCAGCATTTT. This translates into CASSPEGGGQPQHF.

The J gene is TRBJ2-1, the V gene TRBV18; 10 bases match TRBD2. Germline V lookup: CDR1 KGHSH, CDR2 LQKENI. The CDR3 spans 14 residues. J was trimmed by 8 bases and V by 4 bases; bases with no gene match: 5. Written as DNA, the CDR3 is TGTGCCAGCTCACAGCGGGAGGGCCGGTATGAGCAGTTCTTC. As protein: CASSQREGRYEQFF.

The chain combines TRBV28 with TRBJ1-5; 7 positions agree with TRBD1. The V segment lost 3 bases and the J segment 4 bases; nucleotides outside the gene matches: 6. This CDR3 contains 15 residues. The V gene's germline CDR1 is MDHEN and CDR2 SYDVKM. The CDR3 is CASSLGDRVNQPQHF. The CDR3 DNA sequence: TGTGCCAGCAGTTTGGGTGACAGGGTTAATCAGCCCCAGCATTTT.

The V and J genes are TRBV12-3 or TRBV12-4 and TRBJ1-2; D is ambiguous. This CDR3 has 13 residues. Trimming left V 8 bases short and J 1 base short, with 11 bases between. In DNA, the CDR3 is TGTGCCAGCTGTAGAGTGAATAACTATGGCTACACCTTC. This gives the protein CASCRVNNYGYTF.

This clone was detected a few times. The rearrangement uses TRBV6-5 and TRBJ1-2, with 7 bases aligning to TRBD1. V dropped 4 bases and J dropped 2; count of bases not matched to a gene: 1. Germline loops: CDR1 MNHEY, CDR2 SVGAGI. The CDR3 runs 13 residues. The CDR3 region is CASSWDSNYGYTF. Written as DNA, the CDR3 is TGTGCCAGCAGTTGGGACAGCAACTATGGCTACACCTTC.

The chain links TRBV19 to TRBJ2-7, with 7 positions matching TRBD1. CDR1 and CDR2 (germline): LNHDA, SQIVND (reference sequence). Losses at the gene ends were 5 bases for V and 3 bases for J; bases not matched to a gene: 4. This CDR3 is 13 amino acids long. The CDR3 nucleotides read TGTGCCAGTAGTGCAGGGGGTAGCTACGAGCAGTACTTC. This codes for CASSAGGSYEQYF.

The rearrangement joins TRBV4-2 to TRBJ1-2; a weak D match, TRBD1 (5 bases). Looked up from germline, CDR1 is LGHNA and CDR2 is YNFKEQ. The length of the CDR3 is 15 residues. Trimming left V 0 bases short and J 7 bases short, with 15 bases between. This CDR3 is CASSQEDQGVSGYTF. For the CDR3, the DNA is TGTGCCAGCAGCCAAGAAGATCAAGGGGTGAGTGGCTACACCTTC.

The chain has TRBV7-9 and TRBJ1-1; TRBD1 is a possible D gene (5 bases). Germline V gives CDR1 SEHNR, CDR2 FQNEAQ (reference sequence). The CDR3 totals 15 residues. Trimming removed 2 bases at V and 4 bases at J, with 14 bases between. The DNA for the CDR3 is TGTGCCAGCAGCTTATGGGGGGGAGGAGGCACTGAAGCTTTCTTT. Encoded protein: CASSLWGGGGTEAFF.